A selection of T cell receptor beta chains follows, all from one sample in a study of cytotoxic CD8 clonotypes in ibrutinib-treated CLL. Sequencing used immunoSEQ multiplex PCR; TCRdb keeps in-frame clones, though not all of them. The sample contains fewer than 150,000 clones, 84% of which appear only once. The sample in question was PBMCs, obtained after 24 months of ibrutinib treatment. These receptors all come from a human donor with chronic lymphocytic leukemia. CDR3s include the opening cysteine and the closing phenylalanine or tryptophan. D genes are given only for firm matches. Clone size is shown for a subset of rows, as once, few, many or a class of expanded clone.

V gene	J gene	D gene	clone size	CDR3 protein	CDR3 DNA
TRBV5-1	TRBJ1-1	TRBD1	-	CASSLDGTDYMNTEAFF	TGCGCCAGCAGCTTGGACGGGACAGACTACATGAACACTGAAGCTTTCTTT
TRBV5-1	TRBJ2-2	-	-	CASSPAAGELFF	TGCGCCAGCAGCCCGGCGGCCGGGGAGCTGTTTTTT
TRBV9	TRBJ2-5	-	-	CASSVDRGRQETQYF	TGTGCCAGCAGCGTAGATCGGGGCCGGCAAGAGACCCAGTACTTC
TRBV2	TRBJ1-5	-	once	CASSEGQYSNQPQHF	TGTGCCAGCAGTGAGGGACAATATAGCAATCAGCCCCAGCATTTT
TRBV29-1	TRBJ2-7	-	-	CSVEDGLGYEQYF	TGCAGCGTTGAAGACGGGCTGGGCTACGAGCAGTACTTC
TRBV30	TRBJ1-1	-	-	CAWSAGANTEAFF	TGTGCCTGGAGTGCCGGTGCGAACACTGAAGCTTTCTTT
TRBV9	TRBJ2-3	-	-	CASSVEVQGSTDTQYF	TGTGCCAGCAGCGTAGAGGTTCAGGGCAGCACAGATACGCAGTATTTT
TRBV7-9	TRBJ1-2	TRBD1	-	CASSSDRGNSGYTF	TGTGCCAGCAGCTCGGACAGGGGTAATAGTGGCTACACCTTC
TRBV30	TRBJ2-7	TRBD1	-	CAWRDRGSSYEQYF	TGTGCCTGGAGGGACAGGGGGTCTTCCTACGAGCAGTACTTC
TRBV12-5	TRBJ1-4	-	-	CASGLTTQVHGNEKLFF	TGTGCTAGTGGTTTGACCACCCAGGTGCACGGTAATGAAAAACTGTTTTTT
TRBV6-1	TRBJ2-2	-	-	CASSEVVGRTGELFF	TGTGCCAGCAGTGAAGTGGTCGGACGCACCGGGGAGCTGTTTTTT
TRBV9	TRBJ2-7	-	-	CASSSTLQGDNYEQYF	TGTGCCAGCAGCTCCACCTTACAGGGAGACAACTACGAGCAGTACTTC
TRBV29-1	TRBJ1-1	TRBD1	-	CSVRTGGSGTEAFF	TGCAGCGTCCGGACAGGGGGCTCAGGAACTGAAGCTTTCTTT
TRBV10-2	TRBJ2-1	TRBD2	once	CASTFLGGKGSYNEQFF	TGCGCCAGCACCTTCTTGGGGGGGAAAGGATCCTACAATGAGCAGTTCTTC
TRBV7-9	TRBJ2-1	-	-	CASSLTSHSYNEQFF	TGTGCCAGCAGCCTGACTTCCCACTCCTACAATGAGCAGTTCTTC
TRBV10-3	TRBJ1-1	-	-	CAISEQSDLTEAFF	TGTGCCATCAGTGAGCAGTCTGACCTCACTGAAGCTTTCTTT
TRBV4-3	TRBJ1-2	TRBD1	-	CASSRDRGDGYTF	TGCGCCAGCAGCCGGGACAGGGGAGATGGCTACACCTTC
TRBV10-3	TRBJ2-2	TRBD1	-	CATTNLDRANTGELFF	TGTGCCACAACTAATTTAGACAGGGCGAACACCGGGGAGCTGTTTTTT
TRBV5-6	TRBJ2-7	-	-	CASSLRAYEQYF	TGTGCCAGCAGCTTACGGGCCTACGAGCAGTACTTC
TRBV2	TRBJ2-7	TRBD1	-	CASTQSGRGPDYEQYF	TGTGCCAGCACCCAAAGCGGCAGGGGGCCGGATTACGAGCAGTACTTC
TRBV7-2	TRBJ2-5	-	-	CASSSPLRGETQYF	TGTGCCAGCAGCTCACCCTTGAGGGGAGAGACCCAGTACTTC
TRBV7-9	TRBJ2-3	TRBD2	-	CASPQTSGVTDTQYF	TGTGCCAGCCCACAGACTAGCGGGGTCACAGATACGCAGTATTTT
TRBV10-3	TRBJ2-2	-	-	CAISDAPGNTGELFF	TGTGCCATCAGTGATGCGCCGGGGAACACCGGGGAGCTGTTTTTT
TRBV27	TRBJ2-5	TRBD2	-	CASSFGTSGGPETQYF	TGTGCCAGCAGTTTTGGGACTAGCGGGGGGCCCGAGACCCAGTACTTC
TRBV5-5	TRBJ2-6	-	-	CASSFVWGVGFDSGANVLTF	TGTGCCAGCAGCTTCGTCTGGGGCGTGGGCTTCGACTCTGGGGCCAACGTCCTGACTTTC
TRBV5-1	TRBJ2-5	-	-	CASSRRARVDQETQYF	TGCGCCAGCAGCCGGAGGGCCCGGGTTGATCAAGAGACCCAGTACTTC
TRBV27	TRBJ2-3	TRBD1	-	CASSPWETGMTDTQYF	TGTGCCAGCAGCCCTTGGGAGACAGGGATGACAGATACGCAGTATTTT
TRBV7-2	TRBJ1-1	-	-	CASSSGTLNTEAFF	TGTGCCAGCAGCTCCGGGACACTGAACACTGAAGCTTTCTTT
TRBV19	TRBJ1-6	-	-	CASSTNNSPLHF	TGTGCCAGTAGCACTAATAATTCACCCCTCCACTTT
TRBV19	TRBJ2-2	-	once	CASSMGLMAGELFF	TGTGCCAGTAGTATGGGCCTTATGGCCGGGGAGCTGTTTTTT
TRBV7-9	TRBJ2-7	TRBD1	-	CASKNTGGRLGEQYF	TGTGCCAGCAAGAATACAGGGGGCCGGTTAGGGGAGCAGTACTTC
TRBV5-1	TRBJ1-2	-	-	CASSLGATDYGYTF	TGCGCCAGCAGCTTGGGGGCCACAGACTATGGCTACACCTTC
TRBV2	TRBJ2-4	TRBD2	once	CASSQTSGGYIAKNIQYF	TGTGCCAGCAGCCAGACTAGCGGGGGGTATATAGCCAAAAACATTCAGTACTTC
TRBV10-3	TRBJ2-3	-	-	CAISESGGEGYF	TGTGCCATCAGTGAGTCGGGGGGAGAGGGGTATTTT
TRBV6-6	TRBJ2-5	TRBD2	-	CASSTTSEGGQYF	TGTGCCAGCAGTACGACTAGCGAAGGGGGCCAGTACTTC
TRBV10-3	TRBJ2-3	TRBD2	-	CAISSSWGGTDTQYF	TGTGCCATCAGTTCTTCGTGGGGAGGGACAGATACGCAGTATTTT
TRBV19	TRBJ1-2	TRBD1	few	CASSRPGQGNGYTF	TGTGCCAGTAGTAGACCGGGACAGGGAAACGGCTACACCTTC
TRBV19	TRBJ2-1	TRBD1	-	CASSLIRRDRGDNEQFF	TGTGCCAGTAGTCTAATAAGAAGGGACAGGGGAGACAATGAGCAGTTCTTC
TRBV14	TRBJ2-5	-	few	CASSLEETQYF	TGTGCCAGCAGCCTTGAAGAGACCCAGTACTTC
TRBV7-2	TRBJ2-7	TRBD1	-	CASSPRGGGTGSFYEQYF	TGTGCCAGCAGTCCGAGGGGTGGGGGGACAGGGAGTTTCTACGAGCAGTACTTC
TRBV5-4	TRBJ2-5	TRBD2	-	CASSLGRGDQETQYF	TGTGCCAGCAGCCTTGGGCGGGGGGACCAAGAGACCCAGTACTTC
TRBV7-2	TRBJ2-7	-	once	CASSSLTRQQYF	TGTGCCAGCAGCTCCCTAACGCGACAGCAGTACTTC
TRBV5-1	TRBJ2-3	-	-	CASSLALGTRTQYF	TGCGCCAGCAGCTTGGCCCTCGGGACGCGGACGCAGTATTTT
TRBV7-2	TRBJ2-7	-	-	CASSRDDRLQYEQYF	TGTGCCAGCAGCCGAGACGACAGGCTACAATACGAGCAGTACTTC